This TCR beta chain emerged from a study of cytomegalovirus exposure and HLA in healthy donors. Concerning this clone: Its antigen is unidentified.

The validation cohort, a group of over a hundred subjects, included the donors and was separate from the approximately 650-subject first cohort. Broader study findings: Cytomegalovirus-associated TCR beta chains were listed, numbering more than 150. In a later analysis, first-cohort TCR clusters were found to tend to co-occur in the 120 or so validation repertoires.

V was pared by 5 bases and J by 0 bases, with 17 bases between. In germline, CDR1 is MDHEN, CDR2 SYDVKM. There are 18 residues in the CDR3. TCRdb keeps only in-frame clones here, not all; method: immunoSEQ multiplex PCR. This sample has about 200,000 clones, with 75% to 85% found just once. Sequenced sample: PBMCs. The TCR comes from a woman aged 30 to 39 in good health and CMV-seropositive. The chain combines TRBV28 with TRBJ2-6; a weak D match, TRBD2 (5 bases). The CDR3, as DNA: TGTGCCAGCAGTGGGCCCGGACTTTGGGGCTCTGGGGCCAACGTCCTGACTTTC. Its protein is CASSGPGLWGSGANVLTF.